These T cell receptor beta chains were read from a single sample in a study of T-cell reconstitution after alpha-beta-depleted transplantation in children. TCRdb re-analysed the PCR reads in MiXCR, keeping a single row per CDR3 protein. The sample lists 640,000 or so distinct CDR3 sequences; approximately 15% were seen once. The specimen was PBMCs from the stem cell graft donor, collected from the stem cell graft. All receptors come from a human donor who donated a stem cell graft to a child with acute myeloid leukemia. Each CDR3 is given with its conserved first and last residue. A D gene is named only where the DNA matches it firmly. Clone size is stated in some rows and not others, as once, few, many or a class when expanded.

V: TRBV20-1; size: many; J: TRBJ2-5; D: TRBD2; DNA: TGCAGTGCTAGAGATATGGGACTAGCGACGGAGACCCAGTACTTC; CDR3: CSARDMGLATETQYF
V: TRBV20-1; size: many; J: TRBJ2-3; D: TRBD1; DNA: TGCAGTGTCGCGCCGGGACAGGGTCCCGGAGATACGCAGTATTTT; CDR3: CSVAPGQGPGDTQYF
V: TRBV7-2; size: .; J: TRBJ1-6; D: .; DNA: TGTGCCAGCAGCTTAGCTACAGGGAACTTTAATTCACCCCTCCACTTT; CDR3: CASSLATGNFNSPLHF
V: TRBV12-3/TRBV12-4; size: .; J: TRBJ2-7; D: .; DNA: TGTGCCAGCAGTTTTGGAGGGGGCAACTACGAGCAGTACTTC; CDR3: CASSFGGGNYEQYF
V: TRBV7-9; size: once; J: TRBJ1-2; D: .; DNA: TGTGCCAGCAGCCACGTGGGGAATGACTACACCTTC; CDR3: CASSHVGNDYTF
V: TRBV12-3/TRBV12-4; size: .; J: TRBJ1-3; D: TRBD1; DNA: TGTGCCAGCAGGCCGACAGGGGGAAGCTCTGGAAACACCATATATTTT; CDR3: CASRPTGGSSGNTIYF
V: TRBV5-1; size: .; J: TRBJ2-7; D: .; DNA: TGCGCCAGCAGTCCTAGCCAGGATGCTTACCCCCTCCTCAGCTCCTACGAGCAGTACTTC; CDR3: CASSPSQDAYPLLSSYEQYF
V: TRBV7-3; size: few; J: TRBJ2-5; D: .; DNA: TGTGCCAGCAGCTTAACAGGGGAAGGAGAGACCCAGTACTTC; CDR3: CASSLTGEGETQYF
V: TRBV25-1; size: few; J: TRBJ2-2; D: TRBD2; DNA: TGTGCCAGCAGTCCGCTAGCGGGGGGCCTCGCGAACACCGGGGAGCTGTTTTTT; CDR3: CASSPLAGGLANTGELFF
V: TRBV4-3; size: few; J: TRBJ2-2; D: .; DNA: TGCGCCAGCGGGCAGCGGAACACCGGGGAGCTGTTTTTT; CDR3: CASGQRNTGELFF
V: TRBV7-2; size: many; J: TRBJ2-6; D: TRBD2; DNA: TGTGCCAGCAGCCTCGCGGGAGGGGATGGGGCCAACGTCCTGACTTTC; CDR3: CASSLAGGDGANVLTF
V: TRBV20-1; size: .; J: TRBJ1-2; D: .; DNA: TGCAGTGCTAGAGATTCCGGGACACAGATCTTC; CDR3: CSARDSGTQIF
V: TRBV5-1; size: .; J: TRBJ1-1; D: TRBD1; DNA: TGCGCCAGCAGCCCTAACCCAGGGGGGACTGAAGCTTTCTTT; CDR3: CASSPNPGGTEAFF
V: TRBV20-1; size: .; J: TRBJ1-4; D: TRBD1; DNA: TGCAGCGCGTGGAAAAGTGGGACAGGGACAACTAATGAAAAACTGTTTTTT; CDR3: CSAWKSGTGTTNEKLFF
V: TRBV15; size: many; J: TRBJ1-4; D: TRBD1; DNA: TGTGCCACCAGTCAGGGGGCAGGAAAACTGTTTTTT; CDR3: CATSQGAGKLFF
V: TRBV20-1; size: .; J: TRBJ1-4; D: .; DNA: TGCAGTGCTAGGACACAGATTAATGAAAAACTGTTTTTT; CDR3: CSARTQINEKLFF
V: TRBV20-1; size: few; J: TRBJ1-1; D: TRBD1; DNA: TGCAGTGCTAGGGATCCAACCACAGGGGGCACTGAAGCTTTCTTT; CDR3: CSARDPTTGGTEAFF
V: TRBV5-5; size: many; J: TRBJ1-2; D: .; DNA: TGTGCCAGCAGCGCCCAGGACGGAGACTATGGCTACACCTTC; CDR3: CASSAQDGDYGYTF
V: TRBV24-1; size: few; J: TRBJ2-4; D: .; DNA: TGTGCCACCAGTGAGGGTGGGAGCATTCAGTACTTC; CDR3: CATSEGGSIQYF
V: TRBV20-1; size: .; J: TRBJ1-6; D: .; DNA: TGCAGTGCTAGTACAGGGAGGAATTCACCCCTCCACTTT; CDR3: CSASTGRNSPLHF
V: TRBV20-1; size: few; J: TRBJ1-5; D: .; DNA: TGCAGTGCTAGGCCCCTAGTAGGGTCGAGCAATCAGCCCCAGCATTTT; CDR3: CSARPLVGSSNQPQHF
V: TRBV5-1; size: few; J: TRBJ1-1; D: .; DNA: TGCGCCAGCAGCCTGGGGGTCGGTAATGAAGCTTTCTTT; CDR3: CASSLGVGNEAFF
V: TRBV12-3/TRBV12-4; size: many; J: TRBJ2-2; D: .; DNA: TGTGCCAGCAGCCCAGGGTACACCGGGGAGCTGTTTTTT; CDR3: CASSPGYTGELFF
V: TRBV4-3; size: .; J: TRBJ1-3; D: .; DNA: TGCGCCAGCAGCCAAGAACTCAGGAGAAACACCATATATTTT; CDR3: CASSQELRRNTIYF
V: TRBV4-3; size: .; J: TRBJ1-5; D: .; DNA: TGCGCCAGCAGCCAGGGGGTCCTACTCAATCAGCCCCAGCATTTT; CDR3: CASSQGVLLNQPQHF
V: TRBV5-1; size: few; J: TRBJ2-1; D: .; DNA: TGCGCCAGCACCTGGGGCCATGAGCAGTTCTTC; CDR3: CASTWGHEQFF
V: TRBV20-1; size: many; J: TRBJ2-7; D: .; DNA: TGCAGTGCTAGGGTCAGGTCCTACGAGCAGTACTTC; CDR3: CSARVRSYEQYF
V: TRBV20-1; size: many; J: TRBJ2-6; D: TRBD1; DNA: TGCAGTGCTCAGGGGGCTAGAGGGGCCAACGTCCTGACTTTC; CDR3: CSAQGARGANVLTF
V: TRBV6-2/TRBV6-3; size: few; J: TRBJ2-1; D: TRBD1; DNA: TGTGCCAGCAGTGGGACAGGGGTCGGGGAGCAGTTCTTC; CDR3: CASSGTGVGEQFF
V: TRBV6-6; size: .; J: TRBJ2-1; D: .; DNA: TGTGCCAGCAGTCAGACGGGTGAGCAGTTCTTC; CDR3: CASSQTGEQFF
V: TRBV11-2; size: .; J: TRBJ2-7; D: .; DNA: TGTGCCAGCAGGCCGATCGGGATCTACGAGCAGTACTTC; CDR3: CASRPIGIYEQYF
V: TRBV4-2; size: few; J: TRBJ2-1; D: .; DNA: TGTGCCAGCAGCCTCTCCGGGACGGTGGGCGATGAGCAGTTCTTC; CDR3: CASSLSGTVGDEQFF
V: TRBV7-2; size: many; J: TRBJ2-7; D: .; DNA: TGTGCCAGCAGCTTTACATCCGAGCAGTACTTC; CDR3: CASSFTSEQYF
V: TRBV20-1; size: many; J: TRBJ1-5; D: .; DNA: TGCAGTGCTAGAGCAGAAGGCAGGCTCTTTCATCAGCCCCAGCATTTT; CDR3: CSARAEGRLFHQPQHF
V: TRBV25-1; size: .; J: TRBJ1-6; D: .; DNA: TGTGCCAGCAGTGCCGTCAGGAACGGCTCACCCCTCCACTTT; CDR3: CASSAVRNGSPLHF
V: TRBV15; size: .; J: TRBJ1-5; D: TRBD1; DNA: TGTGCCACCAGTCCGCCTCCGGGACAGGGGACTTATAGCAATCAGCCCCAGCATTTT; CDR3: CATSPPPGQGTYSNQPQHF
V: TRBV20-1; size: many; J: TRBJ2-4; D: .; DNA: TGCAGTGCTAGAGATCGTAGTGAGGGGGGCAAAAACATTCAGTACTTC; CDR3: CSARDRSEGGKNIQYF
V: TRBV6-6; size: few; J: TRBJ2-1; D: .; DNA: TGTGCCAGCAGTTCCACAGGGTACCATGAGCAGTTCTTC; CDR3: CASSSTGYHEQFF
V: TRBV27; size: few; J: TRBJ1-2; D: .; DNA: TGTGCCAGCAGCCTCGCCGGGACCCACGCTAACTATGGCTACACCTTC; CDR3: CASSLAGTHANYGYTF
V: TRBV12-3/TRBV12-4; size: many; J: TRBJ2-5; D: .; DNA: TGTGCCAGCAGCCCGGGGACGTCGGAGACCCAGTACTTC; CDR3: CASSPGTSETQYF
V: TRBV5-1; size: few; J: TRBJ2-2; D: .; DNA: TGCGCCAGCAGCTACGACGGAGAGAACACCGGGGAGCTGTTTTTT; CDR3: CASSYDGENTGELFF